What follows is one T cell receptor (beta chain) and its context. Assay used: immunoSEQ multiplex PCR; TCRdb lists only in-frame clones, some missing. This table has about 42,000 clones, more than 70% appearing once. The CDR3 has 15 residues. Germline-derived CDR1 and CDR2 are SGHNT and YYREEE (reference sequence). Trimming shortened V by 2 bases and J by 1 base, and 11 bases separated the two germline ends. This sample is part of a study of OX40 agonist ivuxolimab in advanced cancers. The clonotype was recovered from an adult with an advanced solid tumor such as melanoma, head and neck, liver or kidney cancer. V and J are TRBV5-4 and TRBJ2-3; D not certain. Material: CD4+ or CD8+ T cells sorted from blood, obtained in a trial of the OX40 agonist ivuxolimab. The CDR3 coding sequence is TGTGCCAGCAGCTTACTAAGCCGAGGCACAGATACGCAGTATTTT. Protein product: CASSLLSRGTDTQYF.